Each of the 20 T cell receptor beta chains below was sequenced from the same sample in a study of cytomegalovirus exposure and HLA in healthy donors. The PCR employed 60 Vbeta primers together with 13 Jbeta primers. Only in-frame clones appear in the TCRdb table, and some are missing; sequencing was by immunoSEQ multiplex PCR. In the table there are 55,000 to 70,000 clones, around 74% of which are singletons. Sequenced input: PBMCs. Every receptor here comes from a male donor in good health and CMV-seropositive.

J is TRBJ2-1 and V is TRBV7-9; tentatively, D is TRBD2 (5 bases). The CDR3 consists of 14 residues. CDR1 and CDR2 (germline): SEHNR, FQNEAQ (reference sequence). V was cut by 6 bases and J by 2 bases, with 11 bases left in between. The CDR3 sequence is CASRVDSTYNEQFF. The DNA of the CDR3 is TGTGCCAGCAGGGTGGACTCCACCTACAATGAGCAGTTCTTC.

The rearrangement uses TRBV4-1 and TRBJ1-2; the D gene is possibly TRBD1 (6 bases). The CDR3 runs to 14 residues. V lost 3 bases and J lost 8, with 16 bases in between. Looked up from germline, CDR1 is MGHRA and CDR2 is YSYEKL. CDR3 loop: CASSHEGRGLGYTF. CDR3 nucleotides: TGCGCCAGCAGCCACGAGGGCAGGGGCCTCGGCTACACCTTC.

V and J are TRBV6-6 and TRBJ2-3, with TRBD2 matching 14 bases. The V gene's germline CDR1 is MNHNY and CDR2 SVGAGI (reference sequence). CDR3 size: 14 residues. V gave up 6 bases and J gave up 4 bases; unmatched junction bases: 0. The CDR3 loop is CASRTSGGADTQYF. CDR3 bases: TGTGCCAGCAGGACTAGCGGGGGGGCAGATACGCAGTATTTT.

The CDR3 bases are TGTGCCAGCAGCCCAACCGACGGCTCCCAGGGAGCTTTCTTT. Translating it yields CASSPTDGSQGAFF. The rearrangement uses TRBV7-9 and TRBJ1-1; a possible D gene is TRBD1 (5 bases). Trimming took 5 bases from V and 10 from J, leaving 20 bases between them. CDR1 and CDR2 from the germline V gene are SEHNR and FQNEAQ (reference sequence). The CDR3 consists of 14 residues.

This chain links TRBV19 with TRBJ2-1, with 7 bases that match TRBD2. CDR3 length equals 18 residues. Germline V lookup: CDR1 LNHDA, CDR2 SQIVND (reference sequence). The trim removed 4 bases at V and 7 bases at J, leaving 19 bases unmatched. In DNA, the CDR3 is TGTGCCAGTAGTAATCCTGGTTTGGCGGGGGTCTCTTCTAATGAGCAGTTCTTC. Translated: CASSNPGLAGVSSNEQFF.

The chain links TRBV4-3 to TRBJ2-6; weak D call: TRBD1 (6 bases). CDR1 and CDR2 (germline): LGHNA, YSLEER. V lost 1 base and J lost 4, with 23 bases in between. The CDR3 spans 20 residues. The DNA for the CDR3 is TGCGCCAGCAGCCAAGGGATAACGGCAGGGGTGTTGGAAGGGGCCAACGTCCTGACTTTC. It codes for CASSQGITAGVLEGANVLTF.

The J gene is TRBJ2-7, the V gene TRBV19, with a possible D match to TRBD1 (6 bases). The CDR3 spans 13 residues. The V end was cut by 5 bases, the J end by 4 bases, with 12 bases between. Germline V CDR1 and CDR2: LNHDA, SQIVND (reference sequence). Written as DNA, the CDR3 is TGTGCCAGTAGTGGGCAGGGGCGGTACGAGCAGTACTTC. Residues: CASSGQGRYEQYF.

This clone appeared a few times. The chain links TRBV7-8 to TRBJ1-1; D remains unclear. This CDR3 has 14 amino acids. CDR1 is SGHVS and CDR2 is FQNEAQ in the germline V gene. Trimming removed 1 base at V and 1 base at J, with 7 bases between. The CDR3 DNA reads as TGTGCCAGCAGCTTAGTCCCCAGGAACACTGAAGCTTTCTTT. Its translation is CASSLVPRNTEAFF.

The chain is built from TRBV19 and TRBJ2-3; 12 nucleotides align to TRBD2. Losses at the gene ends were 5 bases for V and 6 bases for J; bases not matched to a gene: 6. Germline V gene sequence: CDR1 LNHDA, CDR2 SQIVND (reference sequence). The CDR3 loop spans 15 amino acids. CDR3 DNA: TGTGCCAGTAGTGCTAGCGGGGGGGCCGGGGATACGCAGTATTTT. Its protein product is CASSASGGAGDTQYF.

The chain is built from TRBV5-1 and TRBJ2-7; 10 bases match TRBD1. Trimming at V came to 6 bases and at J to 2 bases, leaving 5 bases not matched to a gene. The CDR3 consists of 14 residues. CDR1 SGHRS and CDR2 YFSETQ come from the germline V gene. CDR3 sequence (DNA): TGCGCCAGCACCACCGGACAGGGGGCCTACGAGCAGTACTTC. Translated: CASTTGQGAYEQYF.

The chain carries TRBV7-3 and TRBJ2-3; weak D call: TRBD2 (5 bases). The V gene lost 5 bases and the J gene lost 9 bases, with 18 bases spanning the gap. Germline lookup yields CDR1 SGHTA and CDR2 FQGTGA. CDR3 length equals 14 residues. This CDR3 reads CASSPNGLEGTQYF. CDR3 bases: TGTGCCAGCAGCCCCAACGGACTGGAAGGGACGCAGTATTTT. The variable domain in full, with the rest retrieved from reference TRBV7-3 and TRBJ2-3, is GAGVSQTPSNKVTEKGKYVELRCDPISGHTALYWYRQSLGQGPEFLIYFQGTGAADDSGLPNDRFFAVRPEGSVSTLKIQRTERGDSAVYLCASSPNGLEGTQYFGPGTRLTVL.

This clone was recorded a few times. Other DNA sequences of this sample code for an identical CDR3. The J gene is TRBJ1-1, the V gene TRBV5-1; no reliable D call. This CDR3 has 13 residues. Looked up from germline, CDR1 is SGHRS and CDR2 is YFSETQ. The V and J ends lost 0 bases and 1 base respectively, with 4 bases between them. The CDR3 DNA sequence: TGCGCCAGCAGCTTGGCGGGGAACACTGAAGCTTTCTTT. Translated, it gives CASSLAGNTEAFF. The full variable domain, completed using reference TRBV5-1 and TRBJ1-1, is KAGVTQTPRYLIKTRGQQVTLSCSPISGHRSVSWYQQTPGQGLQFLFEYFSETQRNKGNFPGRFSGRQFSNSRSEMNVSTLELGDSALYLCASSLAGNTEAFFGQGTRLTVV.

V gene TRBV2 combines with J gene TRBJ1-1; 7 bases align to TRBD1. Germline V lookup: CDR1 SNHLY, CDR2 FYNNEI. V gave up 3 bases and J gave up 4 bases; unmatched junction bases: 5. The CDR3 has 14 amino acids. The CDR3: CASSDGQVSTEAFF. The CDR3 nucleotides read TGTGCCAGCAGTGACGGACAGGTTAGCACTGAAGCTTTCTTT.

This chain connects TRBV7-8 to TRBJ2-7; the match to TRBD2 covers 7 bases. CDR1 and CDR2 from the germline V gene are SGHVS and FQNEAQ. CDR3 length equals 16 residues. With 5 bases clipped from V and 7 bases from J, the junction kept 17 bases outside the gene matches. The CDR3: CASSESLAGRPREQYF. The CDR3 DNA is TGTGCCAGCAGCGAGAGTTTAGCGGGCCGTCCTAGGGAGCAGTACTTC. Drawing the rest from reference TRBV7-8 and TRBJ2-7, the complete variable domain is GAGVSQSPRYKVAKRGQDVALRCDPISGHVSLFWYQQALGQGPEFLTYFQNEAQLDKSGLPSDRFFAERPEGSVSTLKIQRTQQEDSAVYLCASSESLAGRPREQYFGPGTRLTVT.

The rearrangement links TRBV18 to TRBJ2-5, with unresolved D. The ends were cut back, 3 bases at V and 4 bases at J, with 12 bases in the middle. The CDR3 is made up of 14 amino acids. From germline, CDR1 is KGHSH and CDR2 LQKENI. CDR3 region: CASSPPLAVETQYF. As DNA, the CDR3 is TGTGCCAGCTCACCGCCGTTGGCCGTAGAGACCCAGTACTTC.

V is TRBV27 and J is TRBJ1-1; D is unresolved. Trimming took 0 bases from V and 4 from J, leaving 15 bases between them. CDR1 and CDR2 from the germline V gene are MNHEY and SMNVEV (reference sequence). The CDR3 contains 16 residues. CDR3 DNA: TGTGCCAGCAGTTTATCGGTCTCCCTAGGAGTCACTGAAGCTTTCTTT. Translation: CASSLSVSLGVTEAFF.

Points on this clone: No conserved phenylalanine or tryptophan ends this CDR3, so it is likely a read error. The DNA is omitted, as the CDR3 cannot be located on it reliably, and the CDR3 follows TCRdb's listing. This chain connects TRBV4-1 to TRBJ2-4; the table's D call, TRBD1, has no DNA check behind it. The V gene's germline CDR1 is MGHRA and CDR2 YSYEKL. The CDR3 is made up of 13 amino acids, end residues included. The chain's CDR3 is CASSPKVAGGGSG.

The chain employs TRBV2 and TRBJ2-7, with D uncertain. Per the germline V gene, CDR1 is SNHLY and CDR2 is FYNNEI. The CDR3 consists of 11 residues. V was pared by 0 bases and J by 7 bases, with 4 bases between. The CDR3 region is CASSEAREQYF. The CDR3, as DNA: TGTGCCAGCAGTGAAGCCCGTGAGCAGTACTTC.

The genes are TRBV6-5 and TRBJ2-7; 8 bases fit TRBD1. Germline V gives CDR1 MNHEY, CDR2 SVGAGI. The CDR3 spans 15 residues. The junction had 8 bases not matched to a gene; V was cut back by 4 bases and J by 3 bases. CDR3 protein: CASSSTGGLHYEQYF. DNA of the CDR3: TGTGCCAGCAGTTCTACAGGGGGTCTCCACTACGAGCAGTACTTC.

This chain links TRBV9 with TRBJ1-3; the D gene is possibly TRBD1 (6 bases). The CDR3 has 13 amino acids. V lost 6 bases and J lost 2, with 9 bases in between. The germline CDR1 and CDR2 sequences are SGDLS and YYNGEE. This CDR3 reads CASTGATGNTIYF. As DNA, the CDR3 is TGTGCCAGCACAGGGGCGACTGGAAACACCATATATTTT.